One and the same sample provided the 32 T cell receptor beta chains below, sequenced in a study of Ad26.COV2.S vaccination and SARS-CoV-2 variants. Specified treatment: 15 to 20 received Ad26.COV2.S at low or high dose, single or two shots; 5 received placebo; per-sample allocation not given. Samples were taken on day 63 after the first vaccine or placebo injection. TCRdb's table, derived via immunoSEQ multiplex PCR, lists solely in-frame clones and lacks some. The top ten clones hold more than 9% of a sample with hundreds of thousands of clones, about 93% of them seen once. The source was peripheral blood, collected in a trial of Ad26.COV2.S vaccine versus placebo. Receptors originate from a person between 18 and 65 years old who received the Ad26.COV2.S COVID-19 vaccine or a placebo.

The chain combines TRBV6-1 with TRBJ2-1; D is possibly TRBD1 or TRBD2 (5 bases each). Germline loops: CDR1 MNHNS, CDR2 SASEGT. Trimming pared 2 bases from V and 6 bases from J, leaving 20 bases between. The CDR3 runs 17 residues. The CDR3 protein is CASSEPHSWERGNEQFF. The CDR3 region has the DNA TGTGCCAGCAGTGAACCCCATTCGTGGGAGAGGGGCAATGAGCAGTTCTTC.

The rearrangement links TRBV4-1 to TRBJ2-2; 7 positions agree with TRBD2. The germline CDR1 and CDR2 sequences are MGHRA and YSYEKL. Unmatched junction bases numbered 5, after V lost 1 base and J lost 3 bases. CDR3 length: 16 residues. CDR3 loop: CASSQGRGGDTGELFF. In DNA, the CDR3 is TGCGCCAGCAGCCAAGGACGGGGAGGGGACACCGGGGAGCTGTTTTTT.

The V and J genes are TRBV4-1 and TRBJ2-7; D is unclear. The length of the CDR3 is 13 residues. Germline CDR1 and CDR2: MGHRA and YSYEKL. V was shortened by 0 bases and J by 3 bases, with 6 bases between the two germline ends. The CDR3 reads CASSQESGYEQYF. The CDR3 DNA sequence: TGCGCCAGCAGCCAAGAGTCGGGCTACGAGCAGTACTTC.

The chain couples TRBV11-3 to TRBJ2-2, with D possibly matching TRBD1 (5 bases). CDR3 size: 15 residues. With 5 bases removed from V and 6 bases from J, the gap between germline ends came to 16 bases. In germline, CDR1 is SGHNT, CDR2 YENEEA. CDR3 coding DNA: TGTGCCAGCAGCCCCCGCCAGGGTTCGCCCGGGGAGCTGTTTTTT. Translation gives CASSPRQGSPGELFF.

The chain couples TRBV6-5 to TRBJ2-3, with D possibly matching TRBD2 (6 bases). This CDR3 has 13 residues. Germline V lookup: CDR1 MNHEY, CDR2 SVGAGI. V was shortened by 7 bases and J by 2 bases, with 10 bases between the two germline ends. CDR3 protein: CASKAGNTDTQYF. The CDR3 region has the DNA TGTGCCAGCAAGGCGGGAAACACAGATACGCAGTATTTT.

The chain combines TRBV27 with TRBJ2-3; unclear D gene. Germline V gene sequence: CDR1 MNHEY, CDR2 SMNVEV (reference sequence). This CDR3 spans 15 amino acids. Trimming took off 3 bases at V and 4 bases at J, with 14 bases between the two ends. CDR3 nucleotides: TGTGCCAGCAGTTTCTCCTCACCCCGCGCAGATACGCAGTATTTT. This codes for CASSFSSPRADTQYF.

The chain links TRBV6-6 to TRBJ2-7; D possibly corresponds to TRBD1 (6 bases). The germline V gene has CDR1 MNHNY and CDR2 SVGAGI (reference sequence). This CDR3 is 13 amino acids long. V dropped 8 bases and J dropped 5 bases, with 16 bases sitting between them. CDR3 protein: CASSTGRVDEQYF. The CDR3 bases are TGTGCCAGCTCTACAGGGCGGGTCGACGAGCAGTACTTC.

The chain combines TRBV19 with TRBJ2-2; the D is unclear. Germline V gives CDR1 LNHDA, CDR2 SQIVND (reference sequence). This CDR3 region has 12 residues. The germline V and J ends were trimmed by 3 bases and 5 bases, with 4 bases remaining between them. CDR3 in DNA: TGTGCCAGTAGTATGAGAACCGGGGAGCTGTTTTTT. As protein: CASSMRTGELFF. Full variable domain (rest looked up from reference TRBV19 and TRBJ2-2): DGGITQSPKYLFRKEGQNVTLSCEQNLNHDAMYWYRQDPGQGLRLIYYSQIVNDFQKGDIAEGYSVSREKKESFPLTVTSAQKNPTAFYLCASSMRTGELFFGEGSRLTVL.

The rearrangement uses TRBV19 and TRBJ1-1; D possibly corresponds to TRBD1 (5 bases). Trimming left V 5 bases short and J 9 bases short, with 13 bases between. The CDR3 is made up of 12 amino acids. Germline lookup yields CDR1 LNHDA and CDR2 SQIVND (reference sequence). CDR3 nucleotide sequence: TGTGCCAGTAGTCCAAGGGACGGCCAAGCTTTCTTT. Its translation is CASSPRDGQAFF.

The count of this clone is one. The CDR3 coding sequence is TGTGCCAGCTCACCAGACATAATGAACACTGAAGCTTTCTTT. Protein product: CASSPDIMNTEAFF. The V call is TRBV18, the J call TRBJ1-1; D remains ambiguous. V was trimmed by 2 bases and J by 0 bases, leaving 7 bases between them. The CDR3 has 14 residues. CDR1 and CDR2 from the germline V gene are KGHSH and LQKENI.

The CDR3: CSVSGGEVTTEAFF. The DNA for the CDR3 is TGCAGCGTGTCAGGGGGAGAGGTTACCACTGAAGCTTTCTTT. V usage is TRBV29-1 and J usage is TRBJ1-1; TRBD1 matches at 7 bases. From germline, CDR1 is SQVTM and CDR2 ANQGSEA. V lost 6 bases and J lost 4; bases outside the gene matches: 11. The CDR3 is 14 residues long.

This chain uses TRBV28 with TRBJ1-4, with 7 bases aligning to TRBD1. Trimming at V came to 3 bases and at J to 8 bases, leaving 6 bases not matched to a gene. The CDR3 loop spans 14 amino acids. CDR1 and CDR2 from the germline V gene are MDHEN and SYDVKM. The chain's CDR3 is CASSFPGGTEKLFF. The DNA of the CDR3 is TGTGCCAGCAGTTTTCCAGGGGGAACAGAAAAACTGTTTTTT.

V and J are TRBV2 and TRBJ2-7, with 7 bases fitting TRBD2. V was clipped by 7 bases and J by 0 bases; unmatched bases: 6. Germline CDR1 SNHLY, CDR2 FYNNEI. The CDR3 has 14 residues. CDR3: CASMTAGSSYEQYF. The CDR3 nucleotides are TGTGCCAGCATGACAGCGGGGAGCTCCTACGAGCAGTACTTC. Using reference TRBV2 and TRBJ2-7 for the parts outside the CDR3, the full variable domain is EPEVTQTPSHQVTQMGQEVILRCVPISNHLYFYWYRQILGQKVEFLVSFYNNEISEKSEIFDDQFSVERPDGSNFTLKIRSTKLEDSAMYFCASMTAGSSYEQYFGPGTRLTVT.

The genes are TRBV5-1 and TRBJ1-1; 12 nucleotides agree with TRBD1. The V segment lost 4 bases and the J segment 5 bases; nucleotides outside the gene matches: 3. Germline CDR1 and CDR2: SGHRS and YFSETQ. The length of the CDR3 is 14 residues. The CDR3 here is CASSRDRGLTEAFF. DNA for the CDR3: TGCGCCAGCAGCCGGGACAGGGGGCTTACTGAAGCTTTCTTT.

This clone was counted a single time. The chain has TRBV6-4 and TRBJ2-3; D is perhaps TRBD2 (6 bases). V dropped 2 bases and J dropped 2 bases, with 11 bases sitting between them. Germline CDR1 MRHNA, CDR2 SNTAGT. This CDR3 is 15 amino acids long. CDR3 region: CASSDGSGLTDTQYF. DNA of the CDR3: TGTGCCAGCAGTGACGGTAGCGGCCTCACAGATACGCAGTATTTT.

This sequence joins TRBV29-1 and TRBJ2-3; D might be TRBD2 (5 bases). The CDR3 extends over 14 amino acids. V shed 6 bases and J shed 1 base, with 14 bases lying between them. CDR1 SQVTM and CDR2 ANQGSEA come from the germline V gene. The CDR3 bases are TGCAGCGTGGCCCGGGGTGGTGGCACAGATACGCAGTATTTT. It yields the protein CSVARGGGTDTQYF.

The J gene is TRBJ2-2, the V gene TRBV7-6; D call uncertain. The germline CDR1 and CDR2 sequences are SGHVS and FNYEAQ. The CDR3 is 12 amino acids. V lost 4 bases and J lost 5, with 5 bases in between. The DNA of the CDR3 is TGTGCCAGCAGCTCTTCAACCGGGGAGCTGTTTTTT. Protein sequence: CASSSSTGELFF.

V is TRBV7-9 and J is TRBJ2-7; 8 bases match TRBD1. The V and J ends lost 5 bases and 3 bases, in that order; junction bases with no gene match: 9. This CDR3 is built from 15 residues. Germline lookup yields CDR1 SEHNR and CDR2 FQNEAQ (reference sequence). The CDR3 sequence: CASSPARDRGYEQYF. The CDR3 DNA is TGTGCCAGCAGCCCCGCCCGTGACAGGGGCTACGAGCAGTACTTC.

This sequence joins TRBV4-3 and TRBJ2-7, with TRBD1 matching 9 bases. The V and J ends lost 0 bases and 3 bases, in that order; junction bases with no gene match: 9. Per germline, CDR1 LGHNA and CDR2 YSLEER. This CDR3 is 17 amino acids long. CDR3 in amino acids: CASSQDHSGQGYYEQYF. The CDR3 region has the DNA TGCGCCAGCAGCCAAGATCACTCGGGACAGGGTTACTACGAGCAGTACTTC.

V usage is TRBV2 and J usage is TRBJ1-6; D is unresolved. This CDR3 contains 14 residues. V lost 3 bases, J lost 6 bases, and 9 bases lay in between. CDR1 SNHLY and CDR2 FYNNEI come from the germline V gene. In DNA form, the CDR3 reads TGTGCCAGCAGTGACAGGACCTCTAATTCACCCCTCCACTTT. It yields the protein CASSDRTSNSPLHF. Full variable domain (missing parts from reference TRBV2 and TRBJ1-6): EPEVTQTPSHQVTQMGQEVILRCVPISNHLYFYWYRQILGQKVEFLVSFYNNEISEKSEIFDDQFSVERPDGSNFTLKIRSTKLEDSAMYFCASSDRTSNSPLHFGNGTRLTVT.

CDR3 coding DNA: TGTGCCAGCAGTTTTCAGTACCGCCAGCCCCAGCATTTT. It codes for CASSFQYRQPQHF. The chain links TRBV12-3 or TRBV12-4 to TRBJ1-5; no firm D call. This CDR3 region has 13 residues. V was clipped by 3 bases and J by 7 bases, with 10 bases between them.

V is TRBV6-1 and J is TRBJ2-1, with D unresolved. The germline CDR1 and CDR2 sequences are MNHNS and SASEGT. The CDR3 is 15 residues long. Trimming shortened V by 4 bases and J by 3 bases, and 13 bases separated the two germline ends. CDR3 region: CASSGAPVSYNEQFF. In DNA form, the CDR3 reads TGTGCCAGCAGTGGAGCCCCTGTAAGCTACAATGAGCAGTTCTTC.

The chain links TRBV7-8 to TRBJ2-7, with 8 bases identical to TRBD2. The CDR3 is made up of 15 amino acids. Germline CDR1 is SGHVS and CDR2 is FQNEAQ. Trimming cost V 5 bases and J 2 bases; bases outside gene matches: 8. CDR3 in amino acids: CASSPRVGRAYEQYF. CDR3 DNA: TGTGCCAGCAGCCCCCGGGTCGGGAGGGCCTACGAGCAGTACTTC. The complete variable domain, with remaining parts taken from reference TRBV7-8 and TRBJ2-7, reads GAGVSQSPRYKVAKRGQDVALRCDPISGHVSLFWYQQALGQGPEFLTYFQNEAQLDKSGLPSDRFFAERPEGSVSTLKIQRTQQEDSAVYLCASSPRVGRAYEQYFGPGTRLTVT.

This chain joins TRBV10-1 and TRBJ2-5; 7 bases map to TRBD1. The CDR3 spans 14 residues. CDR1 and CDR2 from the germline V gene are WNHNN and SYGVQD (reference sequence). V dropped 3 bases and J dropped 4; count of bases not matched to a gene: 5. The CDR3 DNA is TGCGCCAGCAGTGAAAGGGGGCGGGCAGAGACCCAGTACTTC. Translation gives CASSERGRAETQYF.

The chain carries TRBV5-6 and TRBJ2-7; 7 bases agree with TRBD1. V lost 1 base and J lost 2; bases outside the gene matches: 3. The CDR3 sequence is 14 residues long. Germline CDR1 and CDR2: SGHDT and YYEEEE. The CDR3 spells CASSLLQGAYEQYF. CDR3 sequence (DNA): TGTGCCAGCAGCTTGCTCCAGGGGGCCTACGAGCAGTACTTC. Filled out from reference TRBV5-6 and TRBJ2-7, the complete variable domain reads DAGVTQSPTHLIKTRGQQVTLRCSPKSGHDTVSWYQQALGQGPQFIFQYYEEEERQRGNFPDRFSGHQFPNYSSELNVNALLLGDSALYLCASSLLQGAYEQYFGPGTRLTVT.

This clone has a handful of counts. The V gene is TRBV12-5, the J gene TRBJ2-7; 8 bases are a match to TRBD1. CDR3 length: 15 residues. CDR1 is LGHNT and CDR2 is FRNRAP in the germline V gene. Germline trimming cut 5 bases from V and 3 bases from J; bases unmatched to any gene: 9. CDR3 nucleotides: TGTGCTAGTGGTACGCCAGGACAGGGATTCTACGAGCAGTACTTC. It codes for CASGTPGQGFYEQYF. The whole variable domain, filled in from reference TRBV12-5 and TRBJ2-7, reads DARVTQTPRHKVTEMGQEVTMRCQPILGHNTVFWYRQTMMQGLELLAYFRNRAPLDDSGMPKDRFSAEMPDATLATLKIQPSEPRDSAVYFCASGTPGQGFYEQYFGPGTRLTVT.

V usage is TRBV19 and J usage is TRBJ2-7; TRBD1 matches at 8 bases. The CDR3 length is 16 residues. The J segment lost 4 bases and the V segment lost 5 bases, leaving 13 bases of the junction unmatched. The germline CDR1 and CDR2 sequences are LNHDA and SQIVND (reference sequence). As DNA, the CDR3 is TGTGCCAGTAGTTTCCGGACAGGGCAGGGTTTTTACGAGCAGTACTTC. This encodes CASSFRTGQGFYEQYF.

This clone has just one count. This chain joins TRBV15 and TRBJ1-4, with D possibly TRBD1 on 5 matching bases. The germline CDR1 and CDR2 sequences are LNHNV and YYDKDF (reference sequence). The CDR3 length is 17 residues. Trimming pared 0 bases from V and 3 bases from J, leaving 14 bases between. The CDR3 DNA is TGTGCCACCAGCAGAGATCAAGGAGGGGCGGCTAATGAAAAACTGTTTTTT. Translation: CATSRDQGGAANEKLFF.

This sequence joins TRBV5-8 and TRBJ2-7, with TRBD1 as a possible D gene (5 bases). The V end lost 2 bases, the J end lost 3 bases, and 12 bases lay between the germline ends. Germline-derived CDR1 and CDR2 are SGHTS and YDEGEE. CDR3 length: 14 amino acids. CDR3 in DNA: TGTGCCAGCAGCTTTTCAGGGATGGGCTACGAGCAGTACTTC. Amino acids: CASSFSGMGYEQYF.

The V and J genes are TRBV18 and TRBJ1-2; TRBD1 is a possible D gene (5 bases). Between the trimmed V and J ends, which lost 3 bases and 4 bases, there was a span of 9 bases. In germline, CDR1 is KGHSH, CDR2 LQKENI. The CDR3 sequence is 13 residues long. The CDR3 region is CASSPGRAYGYTF. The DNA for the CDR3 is TGTGCCAGCTCACCGGGCAGGGCCTATGGCTACACCTTC.

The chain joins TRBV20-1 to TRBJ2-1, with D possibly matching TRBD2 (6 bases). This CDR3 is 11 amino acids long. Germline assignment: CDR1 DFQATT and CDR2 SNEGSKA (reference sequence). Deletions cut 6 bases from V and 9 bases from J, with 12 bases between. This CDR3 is CSAEEAGEQFF. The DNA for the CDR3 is TGCAGTGCGGAAGAAGCGGGTGAGCAGTTCTTC.

CDR3 loop: CASRPPGRTEAFF. The CDR3, as DNA: TGTGCCAGCAGGCCTCCAGGGCGCACTGAAGCTTTCTTT. The gene calls are TRBV27 and TRBJ1-1; a possible D gene is TRBD1 (5 bases). Per germline, CDR1 MNHEY and CDR2 SMNVEV (reference sequence). This CDR3 region has 13 residues. Trimming cost V 6 bases and J 4 bases, with 12 bases left between them.